This T cell receptor (beta chain) derives from a study of identical twins. Unique molecular identifiers were present on cDNA, and template switching added a universal primer site. TCRdb recomputed calls from the 5' RACE reads with MiXCR, one row per CDR3 protein. Of about 1.7 million distinct CDR3 sequences listed, around 29% are singletons. As regards this clonotype: The antigen remains unidentified.

Looked up from germline, CDR1 is SGHKS and CDR2 is YYEKEE (reference sequence). V shed 0 bases, J shed 6 bases, and the junction held 5 bases outside the gene matches. There are 17 residues in the CDR3. Study results and limitations: Cross-sectional statistical analysis, not tracking of the same donors, underpinned the conclusions. Cord blood's abundant beta clonotypes had fewer insertions, unlike memory repertoires.

The sample consisted of cord blood. The chain links TRBV5-5 to TRBJ2-1; 14 bases are a match to TRBD2. This clonotype was sampled from a newborn girl in good health. CDR3 in amino acids: CASSLVPGTSGSNEQFF. The CDR3 DNA reads as TGTGCCAGCAGCTTGGTTCCGGGGACTAGCGGGAGCAATGAGCAGTTCTTC.